This TCR beta chain was identified during a study of T cells in Graves' hyperthyroidism and ophthalmopathy. Study-level points and caveats: Separation of ophthalmopathy from stable hyperthyroidism was achieved by a 13 V-J model. Appearing also in blood were most of the thyroid clonotypes expanded above 0.001.

In its sample, this clonotype was seen many times. What it recognizes is unknown. RNA transcripts gave rise to amplified TCR beta CDR3 regions. The TCR CDR3 was amplified in a first-round RT-PCR using the HTBI primer set. TCRdb reprocessed the multiplex PCR reads with MiXCR, giving one entry per CDR3 protein. The data contain about 350,000 distinct CDR3 sequences, 14% of them seen just once; the ten biggest clones take up under 30%. Patients aged 18 to 65 had newly diagnosed hyperthyroidism lasting under 2 months. Sequencing was carried out using blood. The TCR was taken from a woman in her 30s with Graves' hyperthyroidism.

The CDR3 coding sequence is TGTGCCAGCAGCTTAGGATCTAGTCGGGCAGATACGCAGTATTTT. This gives the protein CASSLGSSRADTQYF. V usage is TRBV11-2 and J usage is TRBJ2-3; D is unresolved. The CDR3 has 15 amino acids. The germline V gene has CDR1 SGHAT and CDR2 FQNNGV. V lost 1 base, J lost 4 bases, and 12 bases lay in between.